This entry concerns a single T cell receptor (beta chain). This CDR3 is built from 16 residues. Germline V lookup: CDR1 SGHTA, CDR2 FQGNSA. The J segment lost 1 base and the V segment lost 6 bases, leaving 5 bases of the junction unmatched. These data originate in a study of blood T cell repertoires in COVID-19. Study context: Material from acute and convalescent COVID-19 was sourced from the United States, Italy and Spain. T cells, B-cell-depleted T cells, or PBMCs supplied cDNA or gDNA.

Under the authors' procedure: It was from reference gene primer amplification that nucleated cell counts were estimated. Assay: immunoSEQ multiplex PCR; the TCRdb copy retains only in-frame clones and omits some. That table gives V, J and clone size, and the DNA gave D and trimming. Of roughly 100,000 clones listed, roughly 81% are singletons. The specimen sequenced was peripheral blood. The gene calls are TRBV7-2 and TRBJ2-3; 12 nucleotides line up with TRBD2. This TCR was recovered from a man aged 40-55 years with active or convalescent COVID-19. This CDR3 is CASRPSGGVGTDTQYF. CDR3 nucleotides: TGTGCCAGCAGACCTAGCGGGGGGGTCGGCACAGATACGCAGTATTTT.